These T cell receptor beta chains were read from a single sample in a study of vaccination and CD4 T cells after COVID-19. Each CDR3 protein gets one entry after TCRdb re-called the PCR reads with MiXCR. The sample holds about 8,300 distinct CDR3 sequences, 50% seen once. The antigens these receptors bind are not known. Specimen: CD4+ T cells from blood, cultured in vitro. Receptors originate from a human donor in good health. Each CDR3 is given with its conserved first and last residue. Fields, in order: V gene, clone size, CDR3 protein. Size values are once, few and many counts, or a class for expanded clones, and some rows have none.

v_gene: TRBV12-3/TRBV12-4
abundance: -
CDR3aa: CASTPTGGYTEAFF

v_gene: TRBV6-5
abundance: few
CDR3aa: CASSYSRTGGNYGYTF

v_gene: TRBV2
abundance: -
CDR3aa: CASRNRRNNSPLHF

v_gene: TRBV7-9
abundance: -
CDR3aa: CASSFGDRGNQPQHF

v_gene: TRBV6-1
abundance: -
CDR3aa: CASSRNSPGQGANYGYTF

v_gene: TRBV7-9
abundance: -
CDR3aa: CASSRDRLQETQYF

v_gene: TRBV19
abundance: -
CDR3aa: CASRGTELPPLHF

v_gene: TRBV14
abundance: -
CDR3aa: CASSPDSNQPQHF

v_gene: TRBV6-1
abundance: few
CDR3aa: CASRKPPGLAGGSNTGELFF

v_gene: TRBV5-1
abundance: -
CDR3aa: CASSLAHRGLTEAFF

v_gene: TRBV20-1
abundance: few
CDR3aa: CSATRDPVFGPPLYQPQHF

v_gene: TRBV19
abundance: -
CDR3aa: CASSMPRTGPAVYGYTF

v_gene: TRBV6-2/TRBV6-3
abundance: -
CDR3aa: CASSHQQGRGSIMGPNEQFF

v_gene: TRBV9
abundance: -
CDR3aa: CASSVAHSYEQYF

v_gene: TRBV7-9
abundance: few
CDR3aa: CASSFQLGSNYGYTF

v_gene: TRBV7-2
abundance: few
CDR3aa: CAIRDRDAYGYTF

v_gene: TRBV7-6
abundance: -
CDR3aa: CASSQRAGREETQYF

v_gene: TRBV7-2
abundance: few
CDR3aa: CASSLAQMTGQETQYF

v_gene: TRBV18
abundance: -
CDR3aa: CASSPPAGGPSTDTQYF

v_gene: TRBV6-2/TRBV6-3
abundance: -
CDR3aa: CASSYPKTGNSNQPQHF